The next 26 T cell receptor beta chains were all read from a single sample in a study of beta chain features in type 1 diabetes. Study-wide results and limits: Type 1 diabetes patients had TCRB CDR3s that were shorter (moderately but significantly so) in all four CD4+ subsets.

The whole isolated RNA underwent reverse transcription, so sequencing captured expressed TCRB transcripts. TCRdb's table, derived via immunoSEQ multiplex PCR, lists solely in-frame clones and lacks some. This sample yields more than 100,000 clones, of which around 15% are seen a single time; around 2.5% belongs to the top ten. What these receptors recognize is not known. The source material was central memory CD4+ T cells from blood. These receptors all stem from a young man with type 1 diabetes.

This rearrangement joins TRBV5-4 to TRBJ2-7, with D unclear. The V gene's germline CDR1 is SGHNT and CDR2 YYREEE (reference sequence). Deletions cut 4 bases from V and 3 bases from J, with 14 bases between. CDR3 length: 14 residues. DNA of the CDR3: TGTGCCAGCAGCCCGGATCGAGCCAGCTACGAGCAGTACTTC. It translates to CASSPDRASYEQYF.

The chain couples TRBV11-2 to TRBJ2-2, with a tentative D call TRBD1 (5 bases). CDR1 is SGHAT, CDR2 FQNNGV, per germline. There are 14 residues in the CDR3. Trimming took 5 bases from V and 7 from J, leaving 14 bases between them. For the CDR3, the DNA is TGTGCCAGCAGCCCCCCTGGGGCAAGCGGGGAGCTGTTTTTT. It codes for CASSPPGASGELFF.

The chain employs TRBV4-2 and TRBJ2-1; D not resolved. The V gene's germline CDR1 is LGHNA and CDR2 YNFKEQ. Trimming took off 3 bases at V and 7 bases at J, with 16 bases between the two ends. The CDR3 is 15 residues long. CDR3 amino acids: CASSQGSPAVNEQFF. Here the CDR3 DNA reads TGTGCCAGCAGCCAGGGATCCCCCGCCGTGAATGAGCAGTTCTTC.

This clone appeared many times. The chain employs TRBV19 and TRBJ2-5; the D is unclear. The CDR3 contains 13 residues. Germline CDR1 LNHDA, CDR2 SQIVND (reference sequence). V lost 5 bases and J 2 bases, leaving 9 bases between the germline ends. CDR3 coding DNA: TGTGCCAGTAGTGGGCAGAAACAAGAGACCCAGTACTTC. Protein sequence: CASSGQKQETQYF.

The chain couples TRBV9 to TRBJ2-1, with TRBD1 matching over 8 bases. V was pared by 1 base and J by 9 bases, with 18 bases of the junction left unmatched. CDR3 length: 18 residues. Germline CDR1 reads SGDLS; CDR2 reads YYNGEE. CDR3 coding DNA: TGTGCCAGCAGCGTAACTTGGGGAAGGACAGGGATGAGGGGTGAGCAGTTCTTC. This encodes CASSVTWGRTGMRGEQFF.

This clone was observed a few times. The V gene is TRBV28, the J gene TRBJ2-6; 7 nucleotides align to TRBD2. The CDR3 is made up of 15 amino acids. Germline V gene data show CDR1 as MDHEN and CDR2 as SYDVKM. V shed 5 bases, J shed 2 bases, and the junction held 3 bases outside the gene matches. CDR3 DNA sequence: TGTGCCAGCAGTCCTGCGGGGGCTGGGGCCAACGTCCTGACTTTC. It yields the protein CASSPAGAGANVLTF.

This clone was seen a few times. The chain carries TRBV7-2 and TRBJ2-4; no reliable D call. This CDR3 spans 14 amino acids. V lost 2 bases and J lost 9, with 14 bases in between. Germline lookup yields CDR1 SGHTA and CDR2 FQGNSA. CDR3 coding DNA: TGTGCCAGCAGCTTACCCGGCTCTCCAACCATTCAGTACTTC. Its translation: CASSLPGSPTIQYF.

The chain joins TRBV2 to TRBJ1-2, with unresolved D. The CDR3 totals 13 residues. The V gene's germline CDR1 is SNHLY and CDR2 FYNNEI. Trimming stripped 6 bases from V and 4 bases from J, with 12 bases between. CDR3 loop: CASRRDGTYGYTF. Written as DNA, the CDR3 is TGTGCCAGCAGGAGAGACGGAACCTATGGCTACACCTTC.

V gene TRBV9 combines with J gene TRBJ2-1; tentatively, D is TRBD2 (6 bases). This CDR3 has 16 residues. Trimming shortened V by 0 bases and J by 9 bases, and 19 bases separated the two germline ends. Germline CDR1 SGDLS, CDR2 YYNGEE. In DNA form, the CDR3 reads TGTGCCAGCAGCGTAGTAACTAGCCCTCAAGGCGGTGAGCAGTTCTTC. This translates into CASSVVTSPQGGEQFF.

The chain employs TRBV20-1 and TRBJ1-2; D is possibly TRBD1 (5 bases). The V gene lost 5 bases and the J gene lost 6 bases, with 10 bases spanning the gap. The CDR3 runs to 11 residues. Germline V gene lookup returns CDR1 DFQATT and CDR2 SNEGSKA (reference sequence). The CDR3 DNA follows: TGCAGTGCTGGCAGGGACGATGGCTACACCTTC. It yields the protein CSAGRDDGYTF.

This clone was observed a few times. CDR3 protein: CASSQENYGYTF. In DNA form, the CDR3 reads TGTGCCAGCAGCCAAGAAAACTATGGCTACACCTTC. J is TRBJ1-2 and V is TRBV7-2; D remains unclear. Germline V gene sequence: CDR1 SGHTA, CDR2 FQGNSA. This CDR3 has 12 residues. The V gene lost 5 bases and the J gene lost 2 bases, with 6 bases spanning the gap.

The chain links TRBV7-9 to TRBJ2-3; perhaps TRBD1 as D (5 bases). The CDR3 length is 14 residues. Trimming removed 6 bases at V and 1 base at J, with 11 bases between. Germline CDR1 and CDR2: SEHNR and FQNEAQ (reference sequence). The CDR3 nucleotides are TGTGCCAGCAGTGACAGCTCGCGCACAGATACGCAGTATTTT. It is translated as CASSDSSRTDTQYF.

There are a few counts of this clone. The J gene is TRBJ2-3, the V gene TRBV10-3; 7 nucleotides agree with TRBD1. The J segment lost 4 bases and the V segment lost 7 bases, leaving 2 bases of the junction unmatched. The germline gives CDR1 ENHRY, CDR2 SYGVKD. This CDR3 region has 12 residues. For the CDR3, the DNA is TGTGCCATCAAGGGGACAGCAGATACGCAGTATTTT. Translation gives CAIKGTADTQYF.

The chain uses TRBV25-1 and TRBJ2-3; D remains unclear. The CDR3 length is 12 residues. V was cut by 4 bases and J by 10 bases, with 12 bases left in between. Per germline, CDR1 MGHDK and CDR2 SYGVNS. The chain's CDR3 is CASSGDRGAQYF. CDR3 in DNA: TGTGCCAGCAGTGGGGATCGTGGTGCGCAGTATTTT. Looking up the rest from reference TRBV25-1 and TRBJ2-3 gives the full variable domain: EADIYQTPRYLVIGTGKKITLECSQTMGHDKMYWYQQDPGMELHLIHYSYGVNSTEKGDLSSESTVSRIRTEHFPLTLESARPSHTSQYLCASSGDRGAQYFGPGTRLTVL.

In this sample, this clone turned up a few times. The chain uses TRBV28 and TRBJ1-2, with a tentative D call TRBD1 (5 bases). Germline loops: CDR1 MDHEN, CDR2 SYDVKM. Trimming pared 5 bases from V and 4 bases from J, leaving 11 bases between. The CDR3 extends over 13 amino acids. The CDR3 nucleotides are TGTGCCAGCAGTGCAGGGAATCGCTATGGCTACACCTTC. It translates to CASSAGNRYGYTF.

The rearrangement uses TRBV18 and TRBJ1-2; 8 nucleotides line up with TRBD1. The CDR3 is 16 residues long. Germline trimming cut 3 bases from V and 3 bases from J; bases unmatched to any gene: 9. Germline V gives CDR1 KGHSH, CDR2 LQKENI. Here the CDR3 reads CASSPREGQGDYGYTF. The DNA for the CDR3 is TGTGCCAGCTCACCCCGAGAAGGACAGGGAGACTATGGCTACACCTTC.

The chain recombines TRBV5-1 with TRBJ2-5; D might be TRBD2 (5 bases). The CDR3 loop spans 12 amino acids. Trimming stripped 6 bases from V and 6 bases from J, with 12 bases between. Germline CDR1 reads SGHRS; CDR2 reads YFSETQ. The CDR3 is CASKYGEQTQYF. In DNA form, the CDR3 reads TGCGCCAGCAAATACGGGGAACAGACCCAGTACTTC.

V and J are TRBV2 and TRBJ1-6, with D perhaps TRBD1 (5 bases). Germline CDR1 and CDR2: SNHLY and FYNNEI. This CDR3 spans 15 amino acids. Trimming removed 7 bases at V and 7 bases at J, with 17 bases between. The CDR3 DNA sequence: TGTGCCAGCAAGCGTCAGCCAGGGACGAATTCACCCCTCCACTTT. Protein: CASKRQPGTNSPLHF.

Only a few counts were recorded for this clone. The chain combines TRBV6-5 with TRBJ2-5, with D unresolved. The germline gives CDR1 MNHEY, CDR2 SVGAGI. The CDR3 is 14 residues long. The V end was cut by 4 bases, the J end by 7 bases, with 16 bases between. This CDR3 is CASSLSLASGTQYF. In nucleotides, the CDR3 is TGTGCCAGCAGTTTATCGCTGGCGTCCGGGACCCAGTACTTC.

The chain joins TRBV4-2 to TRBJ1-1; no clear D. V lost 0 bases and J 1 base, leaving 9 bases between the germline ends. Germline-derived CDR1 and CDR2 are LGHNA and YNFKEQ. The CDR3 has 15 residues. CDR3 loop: CASSQDRQSNTEAFF. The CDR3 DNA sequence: TGTGCCAGCAGCCAAGACCGGCAGTCGAACACTGAAGCTTTCTTT.

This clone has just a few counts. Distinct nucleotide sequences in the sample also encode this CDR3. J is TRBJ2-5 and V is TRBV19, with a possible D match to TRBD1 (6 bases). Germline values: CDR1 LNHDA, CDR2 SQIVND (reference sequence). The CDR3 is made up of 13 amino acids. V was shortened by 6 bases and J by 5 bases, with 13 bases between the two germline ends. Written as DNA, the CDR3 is TGTGCCAGTAGACAGGGTCTAGGGGAGACCCAGTACTTC. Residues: CASRQGLGETQYF.

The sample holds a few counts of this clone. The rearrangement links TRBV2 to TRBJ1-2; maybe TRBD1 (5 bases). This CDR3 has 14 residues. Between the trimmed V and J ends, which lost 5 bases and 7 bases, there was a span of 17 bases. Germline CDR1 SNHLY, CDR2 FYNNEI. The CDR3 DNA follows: TGTGCCAGCAGTCTAGCAAGGGGCCCTGGTGGCTACACCTTC. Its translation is CASSLARGPGGYTF.

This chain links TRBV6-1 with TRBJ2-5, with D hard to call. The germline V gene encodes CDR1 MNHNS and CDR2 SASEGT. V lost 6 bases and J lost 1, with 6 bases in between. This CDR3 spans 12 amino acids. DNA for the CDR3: TGTGCCAGCAGCGAACTCCAAGAGACCCAGTACTTC. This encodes CASSELQETQYF.

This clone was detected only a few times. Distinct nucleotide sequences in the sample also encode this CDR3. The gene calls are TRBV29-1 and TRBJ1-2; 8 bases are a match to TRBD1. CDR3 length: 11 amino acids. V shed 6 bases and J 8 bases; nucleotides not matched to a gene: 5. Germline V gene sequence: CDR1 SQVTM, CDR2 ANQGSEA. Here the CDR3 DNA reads TGCAGCGTAGGGACAGGCGTAGGCTACACCTTC. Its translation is CSVGTGVGYTF.

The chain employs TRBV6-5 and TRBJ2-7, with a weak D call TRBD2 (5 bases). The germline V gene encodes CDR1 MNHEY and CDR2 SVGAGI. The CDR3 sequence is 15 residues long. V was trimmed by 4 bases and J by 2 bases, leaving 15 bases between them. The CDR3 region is CASSLPRGFPYEQYF. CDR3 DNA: TGTGCCAGCAGTTTACCCAGAGGGTTCCCCTACGAGCAGTACTTC.

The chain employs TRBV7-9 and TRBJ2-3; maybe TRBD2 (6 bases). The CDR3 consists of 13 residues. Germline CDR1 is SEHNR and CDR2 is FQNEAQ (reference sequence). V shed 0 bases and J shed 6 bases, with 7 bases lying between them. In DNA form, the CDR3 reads TGTGCCAGCAGCTTAGCGGAGGGGGATACGCAGTATTTT. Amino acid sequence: CASSLAEGDTQYF.